Following are 20 T cell receptor beta chains from one sample sequenced in a study of CXCR3-negative and CXCR3-positive naive CD8 T cells. Preparation of TRB cDNA libraries relied on 5' RACE carrying UMI labels. After re-calling the 5' RACE reads, TCRdb lists one entry per CDR3 protein, DNA absent. The table lists 100,000 to 150,000 distinct CDR3 sequences. The sample taken for sequencing was naive CXCR3- CD8+ T cells from blood. Subset here: CD45RO-CCR7+CD27+CD95- naive CD8+ T cells lacking CXCR3 (TNR3-). The receptor source for this set is a human donor in good health. Some clones in this sample may be carry-over from other donors' samples.

This rearrangement joins TRBV6-5 to TRBJ2-1; TCRdb indicates TRBD1, and absent DNA this call remains unverified. Germline-derived CDR1 and CDR2 are MNHEY and SVGAGI. The CDR3 is made up of 17 amino acids. CDR3 residues: CASSYNSPDRGYNEQFF.

The rearrangement uses TRBV11-2 and TRBJ1-4. This CDR3 is 17 amino acids long. Germline V gives CDR1 SGHAT, CDR2 FQNNGV. The CDR3 sequence is CASNTNPAGTPEEKLFF.

The rearrangement links TRBV6-6 to TRBJ2-3; TCRdb calls TRBD2, which cannot be checked without DNA. The CDR3 is 17 amino acids. Germline V gene lookup returns CDR1 MNHNY and CDR2 SVGAGI (reference sequence). The CDR3 is CASRSAPGLGPTDTQYF.

CDR3 residues: CASSQELPNYGYTF. J is TRBJ1-2 and V is TRBV4-1. CDR1 and CDR2 (germline): MGHRA, YSYEKL. The CDR3 covers 14 residues.

The rearrangement uses TRBV29-1 and TRBJ2-1; TCRdb reports TRBD1, a call that lacks DNA to check it against. Germline V CDR1 and CDR2: SQVTM, ANQGSEA. CDR3 size: 11 residues. The CDR3 sequence is CSGDGYNEQFF.

V gene TRBV4-3 combines with J gene TRBJ2-2; TCRdb picks TRBD1, but there is no DNA to check that call. From germline, CDR1 is LGHNA and CDR2 YSLEER. CDR3 size: 15 residues. CDR3 in amino acids: CASRPDRTYTGELFF.

The J gene is TRBJ1-2, the V gene TRBV5-1. Germline assignment: CDR1 SGHRS and CDR2 YFSETQ. The CDR3 is made up of 14 amino acids. The CDR3 here is CASSLDEVVAGYTF.

This rearrangement joins TRBV29-1 to TRBJ2-7. The germline CDR1 and CDR2 sequences are SQVTM and ANQGSEA. The CDR3 runs to 13 residues. The chain's CDR3 is CSVEAEKGYEQYF.

J is TRBJ2-1 and V is TRBV7-3. The CDR3 spans 14 residues. Germline CDR1 is SGHTA and CDR2 is FQGTGA. The CDR3 spells CASSAGGSYNEQFF. Using reference TRBV7-3 and TRBJ2-1 for the parts outside the CDR3, the full variable domain is GAGVSQTPSNKVTEKGKYVELRCDPISGHTALYWYRQSLGQGPEFLIYFQGTGAADDSGLPNDRFFAVRPEGSVSTLKIQRTERGDSAVYLCASSAGGSYNEQFFGPGTRLTVL.

J is TRBJ2-5 and V is TRBV12-3 or TRBV12-4. The CDR3 is 13 amino acids. The CDR3 is CASSQAGQETQYF.

This chain's CDR3 is CASSQDLDLSYEQYF. The rearrangement links TRBV4-1 to TRBJ2-7. The CDR3 sequence is 15 residues long. Germline CDR1 and CDR2: MGHRA and YSYEKL.

The chain links TRBV5-1 to TRBJ1-1; checking the TCRdb D call of TRBD1 is not possible without DNA. CDR3 length: 15 residues. Germline lookup yields CDR1 SGHRS and CDR2 YFSETQ. CDR3 residues: CASSTDRVMNTEAFF.

The V call is TRBV9, the J call TRBJ2-7. Germline V CDR1 and CDR2: SGDLS, YYNGEE. The CDR3 has 14 amino acids. The CDR3 sequence: CASSVVESSYEQYF.

The chain recombines TRBV6-6 with TRBJ2-2; TCRdb picks TRBD2, but there is no DNA to check that call. The CDR3 consists of 19 residues. CDR1 MNHNY and CDR2 SVGAGI come from the germline V gene (reference sequence). CDR3: CASSYSTMAGGPESGELFF.

The chain employs TRBV30 and TRBJ2-3. The CDR3 sequence is 11 residues long. The germline V gene has CDR1 GTSNPN and CDR2 SVGIG (reference sequence). CDR3 in amino acids: CAWSVTDTQYF.

V is TRBV7-9 and J is TRBJ1-1; lacking DNA, the TRBD1 call made by TCRdb goes unchecked. Germline CDR1 and CDR2: SEHNR and FQNEAQ (reference sequence). CDR3 size: 16 residues. The CDR3 region is CASSLKAGQWYTEAFF.

The rearrangement uses TRBV12-3 or TRBV12-4 and TRBJ1-2; as DNA is missing, the TRBD1 call by TCRdb cannot be tested. The CDR3 covers 16 residues. The CDR3 loop is CASSFPPTEGFYGYTF.

The chain uses TRBV7-9 and TRBJ1-6. The germline CDR1 and CDR2 sequences are SEHNR and FQNEAQ (reference sequence). The CDR3 contains 17 residues. CDR3 sequence: CASSLGARSSYNSPLHF.

The CDR3 reads CASSLPMGGGIAYNEQFF. The chain is built from TRBV7-9 and TRBJ2-1; TCRdb picks TRBD2, but there is no DNA to check that call. The CDR3 has 18 amino acids. The V gene's germline CDR1 is SEHNR and CDR2 FQNEAQ (reference sequence).

The rearrangement joins TRBV7-3 to TRBJ2-1; lacking DNA, the TRBD2 call made by TCRdb goes unchecked. CDR1 is SGHTA and CDR2 is FQGTGA in the germline V gene. The CDR3 totals 15 residues. Here the CDR3 reads CASSPAGGGNNEQFF.